This T cell receptor (beta chain) is drawn from a study of shared clonotypes between healthy human individuals. Study details: Three plates each covered CD4 naive and memory; CD8 naive two, CD8 memory one.

Comment on this clone: Its antigen is currently unknown.

This CDR3 comprises 14 residues. From germline, CDR1 is MNHNY and CDR2 SVGAGI (reference sequence). V was shortened by 6 bases and J by 2 bases, with 11 bases between the two germline ends. Points from the study as a whole: Rarefaction exposed incomplete sorted-subset sequencing despite large depth.

When replicate PCRs were run on sorted subsets, they used around 0.2 ug DNA, approximately 27,000 T cell genomes. Sequencing was performed with immunoSEQ multiplex PCR; in TCRdb, only in-frame clones are kept and a portion is missing. The repertoire has 2 million to 2.5 million clones, roughly 90% of them found once; the top ten carry 0.3% to 0.45%. The chain employs TRBV6-6 and TRBJ2-1, with D perhaps TRBD2 (5 bases). Sequenced input: naive CD4+ T cells from PBMCs. The subset here: CD45RA+ positively selected. The TCR comes from a man younger than 35 in good health. Some clones in this sample may be carry-over from other donors' samples. The CDR3 loop is CASSTAGAYNEQFF. DNA for the CDR3: TGTGCCAGCAGCACCGCCGGGGCCTACAATGAGCAGTTCTTC.